Shown below are 6 T cell receptor beta chains from a single sample sequenced in a study of blood T cell repertoires in COVID-19. Produced via immunoSEQ multiplex PCR; TCRdb's table is partial and in-frame only. The data show about 320,000 clones, roughly 90% seen once. The sequencing sample was made of peripheral blood. These receptors were obtained from a man aged 18 to 29 who had recovered from COVID-19.

The chain is built from TRBV13 and TRBJ2-1; TRBD1 agrees at 10 bases. J lost 4 bases, V lost 6 bases, and 6 bases had no gene match. CDR1 is PRHDT and CDR2 is FYEKMQ in the germline V gene (reference sequence). This CDR3 comprises 15 residues. The CDR3 DNA sequence: TGTGCCAGCAGAGCCCGGGACAGGGGATACAATGAGCAGTTCTTC. It is translated as CASRARDRGYNEQFF. Supplemented by reference TRBV13 and TRBJ2-1, the full variable domain reads AAGVIQSPRHLIKEKRETATLKCYPIPRHDTVYWYQQGPGQDPQFLISFYEKMQSDKGSIPDRFSAQQFSDYHSELNMSSLELGDSALYFCASRARDRGYNEQFFGPGTRLTVL.

The chain combines TRBV6-6 with TRBJ1-3; a possible D gene is TRBD1 (5 bases). The CDR3 covers 13 residues. CDR1 is MNHNY, CDR2 SVGAGI, per germline (reference sequence). V lost 5 bases, J lost 8 bases, and 13 bases lay in between. CDR3 in DNA: TGTGCCAGCAGTCCACCGGGGGGAGACACCATATATTTT. It translates to CASSPPGGDTIYF.

V and J are TRBV19 and TRBJ2-1, with 7 bases aligning to TRBD1. This CDR3 contains 16 residues. J gave up 2 bases and V 5 bases, and 9 bases lay outside the gene matches. Germline CDR1 is LNHDA and CDR2 is SQIVND (reference sequence). DNA for the CDR3: TGTGCCAGTAGTCCCCGGGACAGCTCAACCTACAATGAGCAGTTCTTC. Protein sequence: CASSPRDSSTYNEQFF.

The chain uses TRBV4-1 and TRBJ2-2; tentatively, D is TRBD1 (5 bases). This CDR3 is built from 14 residues. The germline gives CDR1 MGHRA, CDR2 YSYEKL. The V and J ends lost 6 bases and 0 bases respectively, with 8 bases between them. The CDR3 region has the DNA TGCGCCAGCAGAACCAGGGCGAACACCGGGGAGCTGTTTTTT. Protein: CASRTRANTGELFF.

V usage is TRBV10-1 and J usage is TRBJ2-1, with TRBD2 identical over 14 bases. From germline, CDR1 is WNHNN and CDR2 SYGVQD (reference sequence). The CDR3 sequence is 15 residues long. Unmatched junction bases numbered 6, after V lost 6 bases and J lost 8 bases. The CDR3 bases are TGCGCCAGCAGGGCCGGGACTAGCGGGAGAGATGAGCAGTTCTTC. Its protein product is CASRAGTSGRDEQFF.

The chain employs TRBV9 and TRBJ2-7, with 11 bases matching TRBD1. The CDR3 length is 15 residues. Per germline, CDR1 SGDLS and CDR2 YYNGEE. After removal of 3 bases from V and 4 bases from J, the junction contained 6 bases not matched to a gene. In DNA form, the CDR3 reads TGTGCCAGCAGCGCCGGGACAGGGGGTACTTACGAGCAGTACTTC. Translation gives CASSAGTGGTYEQYF.